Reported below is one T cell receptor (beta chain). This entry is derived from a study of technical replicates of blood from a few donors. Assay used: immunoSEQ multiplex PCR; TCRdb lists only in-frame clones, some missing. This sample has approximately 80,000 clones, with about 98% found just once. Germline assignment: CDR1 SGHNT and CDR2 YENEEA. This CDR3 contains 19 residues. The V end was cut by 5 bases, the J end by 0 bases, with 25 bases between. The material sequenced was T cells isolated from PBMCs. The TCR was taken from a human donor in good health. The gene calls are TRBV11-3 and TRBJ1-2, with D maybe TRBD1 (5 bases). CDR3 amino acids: CASSPGPGEDRATNYGYTF. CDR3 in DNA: TGTGCCAGCAGCCCAGGGCCGGGGGAGGACCGGGCGACTAACTATGGCTACACCTTC.